This record covers a single T cell receptor (beta chain). The sample comes from a study of early T cells in non-severe SARS-CoV-2 infection. Unique molecular identifiers were added to individual cDNA molecules. From the 5' RACE reads, TCRdb called clonotypes with MiXCR, one entry per CDR3 protein. The sample contains about 76,000 distinct CDR3 sequences, about a sixth of which appear only once. The sequencing sample was made of whole blood. This receptor was taken from an adult who was a healthcare worker with PCR-confirmed SARS-CoV-2 infection or an uninfected control (not recorded which).

The CDR3 DNA sequence: TGTGCCAGCAGCCCAGCCCCACGCACAGTGGCCTACAATGAGCAGTTCTTC. It encodes CASSPAPRTVAYNEQFF. The rearrangement joins TRBV11-2 to TRBJ2-1; D gene uncertain. The CDR3 totals 17 residues. The V end lost 5 bases, the J end lost 2 bases, and 19 bases lay between the germline ends. The germline V gene encodes CDR1 SGHAT and CDR2 FQNNGV.